The 21 T cell receptor beta chains listed next were all sequenced from one sample in a study of human T cells and chemical hapten exposure. TCRdb independently ran MiXCR on the RACE reads; one entry per CDR3 protein. The data hold about 100,000 distinct CDR3 sequences, with more than 9% observed a single time. Noted time point: patch test 1, 2 weeks after DPC sensitization. Described treatment: therapeutic diphenylcyclopropenone sensitization with weekly scalp DPC. This material consisted of whole blood, taken in connection with sensitization to the hapten diphenylcyclopropenone (DPC). These receptors were taken from a man between 40 and 49 years old with alopecia areata. Some clones in this sample may be carry-over from other donors' samples.

The rearrangement links TRBV27 to TRBJ2-2; unclear D gene. Germline values: CDR1 MNHEY, CDR2 SMNVEV (reference sequence). Trimming took off 5 bases at V and 4 bases at J, with 5 bases between the two ends. The length of the CDR3 is 12 residues. CDR3 region: CASSIATGELFF. CDR3 nucleotide sequence: TGTGCCAGCAGTATTGCCACCGGGGAGCTGTTTTTT.

V usage is TRBV19 and J usage is TRBJ2-5; tentatively, D is TRBD1 or TRBD2 (5 bases each). Germline V gives CDR1 LNHDA, CDR2 SQIVND (reference sequence). CDR3 length equals 14 residues. Trimming removed 5 bases from V and 3 bases from J, with 13 bases in between. The CDR3 DNA is TGTGCCAGTAGTCCGGCAGGGAGTAAAGAGACCCAGTACTTC. Translating it yields CASSPAGSKETQYF.

The sample holds many counts of this clonotype. The chain recombines TRBV6-2 or TRBV6-3 with TRBJ2-6; 9 positions agree with TRBD1. The CDR3 covers 16 residues. Germline values: CDR1 MNHEY, CDR2 SVGEGT. Trimming at V came to 10 bases and at J to 2 bases, leaving 9 bases not matched to a gene. CDR3 residues: CAISGQGRAGANVLTF. The CDR3 bases are TGTGCCATCTCGGGACAGGGAAGGGCTGGGGCCAACGTCCTGACTTTC.

The chain has TRBV7-9 and TRBJ1-2, with D tentatively TRBD1 (5 bases). The length of the CDR3 is 15 residues. Trimming pared 6 bases from V and 0 bases from J, leaving 14 bases between. CDR1 and CDR2 from the germline V gene are SEHNR and FQNEAQ (reference sequence). CDR3 loop: CASSRGAEANYGYTF. DNA for the CDR3: TGTGCCAGCAGTCGTGGGGCAGAAGCTAACTATGGCTACACCTTC.

This clonotype was observed a few times. The chain has TRBV6-6 and TRBJ1-2; 7 nucleotides agree with TRBD1. This CDR3 comprises 16 residues. The V and J ends lost 0 bases and 3 bases, in that order; junction bases with no gene match: 7. Germline V gene data show CDR1 as MNHNY and CDR2 as SVGAGI (reference sequence). The CDR3 DNA follows: TGTGCCAGCAGTTACTCAGGACAGGCCATCGACTATGGCTACACCTTC. Translated, it gives CASSYSGQAIDYGYTF.

The table lists this clonotype with many counts. Relative to the germline gene, one junction end is altered; a read error may explain this. The chain has TRBV7-9 and TRBJ2-1; TRBD2 aligns across 10 bases. The germline gives CDR1 SEHNR, CDR2 FQNEAQ (reference sequence). This CDR3 region has 12 residues. The CDR3: CASSLAGAEQFF. For the CDR3, the DNA is TGTGCCAGCAGCCTAGCGGGAGCTGAGCAGTTCTTC.

This chain uses TRBV20-1 with TRBJ2-5; TRBD2 aligns across 7 bases. With V trimmed by 0 bases and J by 4 bases, 20 bases remained unmatched. CDR1 is DFQATT, CDR2 SNEGSKA, per germline (reference sequence). The CDR3 extends over 19 amino acids. This chain's CDR3 is CSARDPYYQHGGIGETQYF. CDR3 coding DNA: TGCAGTGCTAGAGATCCCTACTACCAACACGGGGGGATCGGAGAGACCCAGTACTTC.

In this sample, this clonotype turned up a few times. V and J are TRBV29-1 and TRBJ2-3; D is perhaps TRBD2 (6 bases). With 5 bases removed from V and 0 bases from J, the gap between germline ends came to 9 bases. The length of the CDR3 is 13 residues. Germline CDR1 reads SQVTM; CDR2 reads ANQGSEA. CDR3 amino acids: CSVQAGSTDTQYF. CDR3 nucleotides: TGCAGCGTTCAAGCGGGCAGCACAGATACGCAGTATTTT.

There are many counts of this clonotype. The chain couples TRBV20-1 to TRBJ2-3; D is unclear. V was trimmed by 3 bases and J by 6 bases, leaving 13 bases between them. The CDR3 runs 13 residues. Per the germline V gene, CDR1 is DFQATT and CDR2 is SNEGSKA (reference sequence). This CDR3 reads CSASGPLRDTQYF. The DNA of the CDR3 is TGCAGTGCTAGCGGCCCACTCCGGGATACGCAGTATTTT.

V is TRBV3-1 and J is TRBJ2-5, with D possibly being TRBD1 (6 bases). The CDR3 loop spans 15 amino acids. V lost 4 bases and J lost 5, with 17 bases in between. Germline-derived CDR1 and CDR2 are LGHDT and YNNKEL (reference sequence). This CDR3 reads CASSRGQSRTETQYF. CDR3 coding DNA: TGTGCCAGCAGCCGCGGACAGTCCCGAACGGAGACCCAGTACTTC.

J is TRBJ1-1 and V is TRBV20-1; possibly TRBD1 for D (6 bases). The germline gives CDR1 DFQATT, CDR2 SNEGSKA (reference sequence). The CDR3 runs 14 residues. V was clipped by 1 base and J by 5 bases, with 14 bases between them. CDR3 sequence reads: CSARASGARTEAFF. The CDR3 bases are TGCAGTGCTAGAGCGTCGGGGGCGCGGACTGAAGCTTTCTTT.

This clonotype was counted many times. The rearrangement links TRBV7-2 to TRBJ1-5; no clear D. With 6 bases removed from V and 3 bases from J, the gap between germline ends came to 9 bases. There are 13 residues in the CDR3. Looked up from germline, CDR1 is SGHTA and CDR2 is FQGNSA. The CDR3: CASSRAPNQPQHF. For the CDR3, the DNA is TGTGCCAGCAGTCGGGCCCCCAATCAGCCCCAGCATTTT.

This clonotype has only a few counts. J is TRBJ2-4 and V is TRBV3-1; the D is unclear. In germline, CDR1 is LGHDT, CDR2 YNNKEL (reference sequence). Trimming shortened V by 3 bases and J by 2 bases, and 14 bases separated the two germline ends. This CDR3 is 16 amino acids long. The CDR3 DNA reads as TGTGCCAGCAGCCAGCTTGCCTCTAGAACCAAAAACATTCAGTACTTC. Its translation is CASSQLASRTKNIQYF. Based on the CDR3 plus reference TRBV3-1 and TRBJ2-4, the full variable domain is DTAVSQTPKYLVTQMGNDKSIKCEQNLGHDTMYWYKQDSKKFLKIMFSYNNKELIINETVPNRFSPKSPDKAHLNLHINSLELGDSAVYFCASSQLASRTKNIQYFGAGTRLSVL.

Ten or more counts support this clonotype. The rearrangement links TRBV6-5 to TRBJ1-1, with 7 bases matching TRBD1. J was trimmed by 5 bases and V by 5 bases; bases with no gene match: 14. This CDR3 region has 16 residues. In germline, CDR1 is MNHEY, CDR2 SVGAGI. In nucleotides, the CDR3 is TGTGCCAGCAGTCCGTTAGGAGGGGGCGCGGTGACTGAAGCTTTCTTT. This codes for CASSPLGGGAVTEAFF.

There are a few counts of this clonotype. The V and J genes are TRBV5-1 and TRBJ1-4, with D possibly TRBD1 on 6 matching bases. There are 13 residues in the CDR3. Germline V CDR1 and CDR2: SGHRS, YFSETQ. Trimming left V 4 bases short and J 14 bases short, with 18 bases between. CDR3 protein: CASSQRGDDVLFF. CDR3 bases: TGCGCCAGCAGCCAGAGGGGGGACGACGTGCTGTTTTTT.

This clonotype was recorded a few times. The CDR3 here is CASSMDDSTDTQYF. The CDR3 bases are TGTGCCAGTAGTATGGACGACAGCACAGATACGCAGTATTTT. The chain joins TRBV19 to TRBJ2-3; unclear D gene. Germline CDR1 LNHDA, CDR2 SQIVND (reference sequence). V dropped 3 bases and J dropped 0 bases, with 7 bases sitting between them. This CDR3 comprises 14 residues.

This rearrangement joins TRBV28 to TRBJ2-7; 8 bases fit TRBD2. The CDR3 is 15 amino acids. Germline V gene lookup returns CDR1 MDHEN and CDR2 SYDVKM. The ends lost 5 bases at V and 10 bases at J; junction bases unmatched: 16. DNA for the CDR3: TGTGCCAGCAGTCACCTTTGGCGGGAGGCCTCCAACCAGTACTTC. This sequence encodes CASSHLWREASNQYF.

V gene TRBV30 combines with J gene TRBJ1-5; unclear D gene. Germline V gene lookup returns CDR1 GTSNPN and CDR2 SVGIG (reference sequence). The CDR3 runs 14 residues. With 1 base removed from V and 4 bases from J, the gap between germline ends came to 11 bases. The CDR3 sequence: CAWSAPSYNQPQHF. CDR3 DNA: TGTGCCTGGAGTGCACCGTCCTATAATCAGCCCCAGCATTTT.

This clonotype was counted between two and nine times. Here the CDR3 reads CASSQGGGETQYF. The CDR3 nucleotides are TGTGCCAGCAGCCAAGGGGGAGGAGAGACCCAGTACTTC. The chain employs TRBV14 and TRBJ2-5, with a possible D match to TRBD2 (6 bases). Germline CDR1 is SGHDN and CDR2 is FVKESK. This CDR3 has 13 amino acids. Trimming took 1 base from V and 4 from J, leaving 7 bases between them. Drawing the rest from reference TRBV14 and TRBJ2-5, the complete variable domain is EAGVTQFPSHSVIEKGQTVTLRCDPISGHDNLYWYRRVMGKEIKFLLHFVKESKQDESGMPNNRFLAERTGGTYSTLKVQPAELEDSGVYFCASSQGGGETQYFGPGTRLLVL.

Only a few counts were recorded for this clonotype. This sequence joins TRBV6-5 and TRBJ1-2; D may be TRBD1 (5 bases). The CDR3 runs to 14 residues. Germline CDR1 is MNHEY and CDR2 is SVGAGI. V was clipped by 2 bases and J by 4 bases, with 11 bases between them. The CDR3 reads CASSYRGTLYGYTF. CDR3 DNA sequence: TGTGCCAGCAGTTACCGTGGGACCCTCTATGGCTACACCTTC.

V usage is TRBV27 and J usage is TRBJ2-7; D possibly uses TRBD1 or TRBD2 (6 bases each). V lost 2 bases, J lost 3 bases, and 14 bases lay in between. CDR3 length equals 15 residues. Germline-derived CDR1 and CDR2 are MNHEY and SMNVEV (reference sequence). The CDR3 DNA is TGTGCCAGCAGTTTAAAAAGCGGAGGGGGCTACGAGCAGTACGTC. Translating it yields CASSLKSGGGYEQYV.